The rows below give T cell receptor beta chains drawn from one sample of a study of post-analysis software for immune sequencing data. TCRdb reprocessed the PCR reads via MiXCR and lists one record per CDR3 protein. This table has hundreds of thousands of distinct CDR3 sequences, around 60% appearing once. The source material was blood. The receptors stem from a girl aged 2 to 10 with multiple sclerosis. CDR3s include the opening cysteine and the closing phenylalanine or tryptophan. Each record gives: V gene, J gene, clone size, D gene, CDR3 protein, CDR3 DNA. The D gene is left open where the match is weak. Not all rows give a size; the values are once, few, many and, for expanded clones, a class.

TRBV6-6,TRBJ2-3,.,.,CASSYGGGRDTQYF,TGTGCCAGCAGTTACGGGGGCGGGAGAGATACGCAGTATTTT
TRBV7-9,TRBJ1-1,.,.,CASSVPMNTEAFF,TGTGCCAGCTCGGTTCCCATGAACACTGAAGCTTTCTTT
TRBV20-1,TRBJ2-3,.,.,CSARSRDSTDTQYF,TGCAGTGCTAGATCCCGGGACAGCACAGATACGCAGTATTTT
TRBV10-3,TRBJ1-5,few,.,CAISEGQGHNQPQHF,TGTGCCATCAGTGAGGGGCAGGGTCATAATCAGCCCCAGCATTTT
TRBV7-9,TRBJ2-1,few,.,CASSLDPGHEQFF,TGTGCCAGCAGCTTAGATCCCGGCCATGAGCAGTTCTTC
TRBV5-1,TRBJ1-2,.,.,CASSFNTGPDGYTF,TGCGCCAGCAGCTTCAATACAGGGCCCGATGGCTACACCTTC
TRBV6-6,TRBJ2-5,.,TRBD1,CASSYGDRTQETQYF,TGTGCCAGCAGTTACGGGGACAGGACTCAAGAGACCCAGTACTTC
TRBV30,TRBJ1-5,.,.,CAWSHQGSSNQPQHF,TGTGCCTGGAGCCACCAGGGGTCTAGCAATCAGCCCCAGCATTTT
TRBV7-9,TRBJ2-1,.,TRBD2,CASEISTGGASYNEQFF,TGTGCCAGCGAAATCTCAACGGGAGGGGCCTCCTACAATGAGCAGTTCTTC
TRBV6-2/TRBV6-3,TRBJ1-1,.,.,CASRWTDLGRNTEAFF,TGTGCCAGCAGATGGACAGACTTAGGGAGGAACACTGAAGCTTTCTTT
TRBV6-6,TRBJ2-5,.,TRBD2,CASSYVVAGQETQYF,TGTGCCAGCAGTTATGTGGTAGCGGGTCAAGAGACCCAGTACTTC
TRBV6-5,TRBJ1-2,few,.,CASGAGQSYGYTF,TGTGCCAGCGGCGCCGGACAGAGCTATGGCTACACCTTC
TRBV11-3,TRBJ1-5,.,.,CASSFHRAGNSNQPQHF,TGTGCCAGCAGCTTTCATCGGGCCGGGAATAGCAATCAGCCCCAGCATTTT
TRBV11-2,TRBJ1-6,once,TRBD1,CASSALTGGNYNSPLHF,TGTGCCAGCAGCGCACTAACAGGGGGCAACTATAATTCACCCCTCCACTTT
TRBV2,TRBJ2-5,few,TRBD2,CANHLSGTQETQYF,TGTGCCAACCACCTTAGCGGGACCCAGGAGACCCAGTACTTC
TRBV7-9,TRBJ2-5,.,TRBD2,CASSDGTSGRQETQYF,TGTGCCAGCAGCGACGGGACTAGCGGGCGCCAAGAGACCCAGTACTTC
TRBV5-1,TRBJ2-3,.,.,CASSAIDTQYF,TGCGCCAGCAGCGCAATAGATACGCAGTATTTT
TRBV5-4,TRBJ1-2,.,.,CASSLWENRPYGYTF,TGTGCCAGCAGCTTGTGGGAAAACAGGCCCTATGGCTACACCTTC
TRBV7-6,TRBJ1-5,once,.,CASSLVGGISQPQHF,TGTGCCAGCAGCTTAGTAGGGGGAATCAGTCAGCCCCAGCATTTT
TRBV20-1,TRBJ1-2,.,.,CSARAPLGESPTGYTF,TGCAGTGCTAGAGCCCCACTGGGGGAGAGTCCGACTGGCTACACCTTC
TRBV25-1,TRBJ2-6,.,TRBD1,CASSGPRPGQVYSGANVLTF,TGTGCCAGCAGTGGCCCTCGACCGGGACAGGTCTACTCTGGGGCCAACGTCCTGACTTTC
TRBV15,TRBJ1-5,.,TRBD1,CATSRFETGDQPQHF,TGTGCCACCAGCAGATTTGAAACAGGGGATCAGCCCCAGCATTTT
TRBV29-1,TRBJ2-3,.,TRBD2,CSVGALADTDTQYF,TGCAGCGTTGGCGCACTAGCGGACACAGATACGCAGTATTTT
TRBV20-1,TRBJ2-7,.,TRBD2,CSAPASGGLSYEQYF,TGCAGTGCTCCGGCTAGCGGAGGGCTCTCCTACGAGCAGTACTTC
TRBV29-1,TRBJ2-1,few,TRBD1,CSHDRGSEQFF,TGCAGCCATGACAGGGGGAGTGAGCAGTTCTTC
TRBV7-2,TRBJ2-3,few,TRBD2,CASSSKAGSDTQYF,TGTGCCAGCAGCTCGAAAGCGGGGTCGGATACGCAGTATTTT
TRBV5-1,TRBJ2-1,.,.,CASSLAGSADFNEQFF,TGCGCCAGCAGCTTGGCCGGCTCAGCAGACTTCAATGAGCAGTTCTTC
TRBV5-1,TRBJ1-2,few,.,CASSSTSEGYTF,TGCGCCAGCAGCTCTACGTCGGAGGGCTACACCTTC
TRBV20-1,TRBJ2-7,.,TRBD2,CSARSSGRVRNEQYF,TGCAGTGCTAGGTCTAGCGGGAGGGTCCGTAACGAGCAGTACTTC
TRBV5-1,TRBJ2-1,.,TRBD2,CASSLASSGAGEQFF,TGCGCCAGCAGCTTGGCGTCTAGCGGGGCGGGTGAGCAGTTCTTC
TRBV7-9,TRBJ1-2,few,TRBD1,CASSPITGATYGYTF,TGTGCCAGCAGCCCTATTACAGGGGCCACCTATGGCTACACCTTC
TRBV9,TRBJ2-7,.,.,CASSDRSSSYEQYF,TGTGCCAGCAGTGACAGGTCCAGCTCCTACGAGCAGTACTTC
TRBV7-9,TRBJ2-3,few,.,CASDGGYTDTQYF,TGTGCCAGCGACGGCGGATACACAGATACGCAGTATTTT
TRBV12-3/TRBV12-4,TRBJ2-4,few,TRBD2,CASSGTSGGAVPKNIQYF,TGTGCCAGCAGTGGGACTAGCGGGGGGGCCGTACCCAAAAACATTCAGTACTTC
TRBV7-2,TRBJ2-3,.,.,CASSSRGGSTDTQYF,TGTGCCAGCAGTTCCAGGGGCGGGAGCACAGATACGCAGTATTTT
TRBV29-1,TRBJ2-3,.,.,CSVEDVLADTQYF,TGCAGCGTTGAAGACGTCCTGGCAGATACGCAGTATTTT
TRBV25-1,TRBJ2-1,.,TRBD2,CASSDVSLASGGVNEQFF,TGTGCCAGCAGTGATGTCTCGCTGGCTAGCGGGGGCGTCAATGAGCAGTTCTTC
TRBV10-3,TRBJ2-4,.,TRBD1,CAISAGQGVAKNIQYF,TGTGCCATCAGTGCGGGACAGGGGGTAGCCAAAAACATTCAGTACTTC
TRBV6-1,TRBJ2-7,.,TRBD1,CASSGGQGRYEQYF,TGTGCCAGCAGTGGAGGACAGGGGAGATACGAGCAGTACTTC
TRBV6-1,TRBJ2-1,once,.,CASKPESSYNEQFF,TGTGCCAGCAAGCCGGAGAGCTCCTACAATGAGCAGTTCTTC
TRBV6-5,TRBJ2-4,.,.,CASGGMQGSNIQYF,TGTGCCAGCGGGGGCATGCAAGGGTCAAACATTCAGTACTTC
TRBV5-1,TRBJ2-1,few,TRBD2,CASSLAVLAGHNEQFF,TGCGCCAGCAGCTTGGCCGTACTAGCGGGCCACAATGAGCAGTTCTTC
TRBV5-1,TRBJ2-7,.,.,CASSLEGRFYEQYF,TGCGCCAGCAGCTTGGAGGGCAGGTTCTACGAGCAGTACTTC
TRBV6-2/TRBV6-3,TRBJ1-5,.,.,CASSYSKVQPQHF,TGTGCCAGCAGTTACTCGAAAGTCCAGCCCCAGCATTTT
TRBV29-1,TRBJ2-1,.,.,CSVRDRAITYNEQFF,TGCAGCGTCAGAGATAGAGCTATTACCTACAATGAGCAGTTCTTC
TRBV7-9,TRBJ2-1,.,.,CASNDNEQFF,TGTGCCAGCAACGACAATGAGCAGTTCTTC
TRBV12-3/TRBV12-4,TRBJ1-1,.,.,CASSLDPEVAEAFF,TGTGCCAGCAGTCTAGACCCCGAAGTGGCTGAAGCTTTCTTT
TRBV14,TRBJ2-5,.,TRBD2,CASSRGTRRQETQYF,TGTGCCAGCAGCCGCGGGACTAGACGGCAAGAGACCCAGTACTTC
TRBV7-2,TRBJ2-3,.,.,CASSFPDSTSTDTQYF,TGTGCCAGCAGCTTTCCTGACAGTACTAGCACAGATACGCAGTATTTT
TRBV10-1,TRBJ2-1,.,.,CASSEDSGSYNEQFF,TGCGCCAGCAGTGAAGATAGCGGCTCCTACAATGAGCAGTTCTTC